The clone carrying this T cell receptor beta chain was counted between two and nine times. The target antigen is unknown. Germline assignment: CDR1 DFQATT and CDR2 SNEGSKA (reference sequence). V lost 1 base and J lost 2, with 13 bases in between. CDR3 length: 15 residues. TCRdb recomputed calls from the 5' RACE reads with MiXCR, one row per CDR3 protein. The sample has some 590,000 distinct CDR3 sequences, more than 9% seen once. These data come from a study of identical twins. Study-wide results and caveats: A lower insertion count was a feature of abundant cord blood beta clonotypes, with no such feature in memory repertoires.

Another study also made use of these data, one on yellow fever vaccine responses in identical twins.

The sequenced material came from PBMCs. The J gene is TRBJ2-3, the V gene TRBV20-1, with D unclear. The clonotype comes from a woman aged 18-29 years in good health. DNA for the CDR3: TGCAGTGCTAGAGGGGCCGGAGCGACCACAGATACGCAGTATTTT. This translates into CSARGAGATTDTQYF.